This T cell receptor beta chain appears in the sequencing data of a study of beta chain features in type 1 diabetes (dated by TCRdb to 2016 to 2019). Study-level background: Mean age, gender distribution, total cell number and subset yield were not different between patients and healthy donors. A total of about 110 million sorted cells were examined across all samples, and the number of cells per subset was strongly correlated with RNA yield. The study compared the TCRB repertoires of sorted circulating CD4+ T cell subsets in recently diagnosed type 1 diabetes patients with those in matched healthy donors. Regulatory and stem cell-like memory subsets were obtained from only 8 patients and about eight healthy donors, while naive and central memory subsets were obtained from all 30 or so donors.

Broader findings and caveats from the paper: Only small numbers of individuals were included in the HLA sub-analyses, which left unresolved whether HLA type had any influence on TCRB rearrangement. Because cDNA was sequenced instead of genomic DNA, activated cells with high expression could be over-represented, although the groups did not differ in activation or CD3 levels. Type 1 diabetes patients showed a moderate but significant shortening of TCRB CDR3 length in all four CD4+ subsets. Naive, central memory and regulatory TCRB repertoires appeared to be more alike among patients than among healthy donors. Patients with type 1 diabetes made fewer insertions and deleted more nucleotides at VDJ recombination sites, implying thymic rearrangement abnormalities. Shorter templates might be favored by PCR, yet because patient and control samples were amplified and corrected together, any such skew would affect both groups equally.

V loses 3 bases, J loses 0 bases, and the germline ends lie 7 bases apart. The CDR3 numbers 14 residues from cysteine through phenylalanine. The entry retains the CDR3 DNA only, 42 bases that are in frame from base 1. CDR1 and CDR2 are read off the germline V gene as MGHRA and YSYEKL. All of the isolated RNA was reverse transcribed with the High Capacity cDNA Reverse Transcription Kit, so expressed TCRB transcripts were sequenced. Deep immunoSEQ sequencing was performed on naive, central memory and regulatory T cell samples, with an average of roughly 3.5 million total reads per sample. Sorted cells were lysed in RLT buffer and RNA was extracted with DNase-treated RNeasy Micro or Mini kits, depending on cell number. To prevent cross-contamination, every cell subset was processed on its own, while patient and healthy donor samples were processed together. TCRB sequences were amplified from cDNA with the immunoSEQ multiplex PCR, producing 87-bp fragments spanning the CDR3 region. Sequencing of the amplicons was done on the Illumina HiSeq platform. The paper's data handling went like this. Synthetic template baselines were used to correct PCR bias computationally, reads within Hamming distance 2 were collapsed together, and singletons that could not be merged were discarded. Reads were aligned against IMGT to assign V, D and J genes, CDR3 length and insertions or deletions at six rearrangement sites. Within each subset, clonotype counts were normalized to the number of sorted cells before true diversity and Gini coefficients were calculated with the tcR R package. The overlap coefficient, calculated on TCRB nucleotide sequences, was used to quantify repertoire sharing. In TCRdb, the immuneACCESS table is reduced to in-frame sequences with V and J assigned. These tables do not hold every clone; where another copy was compared, an unresolved V gene accounts for under half, and the others remain unexplained. D and trimming were read from the DNA, whereas the V and J calls and clone size are those reported in that table. The sample includes 300,000 to 350,000 clones, with about a tenth observed a single time. The ten largest clones add up to more than 0.8% of the sample.

A single peripheral blood draw of around 120 mL on average was collected from each donor into heparinised tubes. A BD FACSAria II was used to sort naive, central memory, regulatory and stem cell-like memory CD4+ T cells with a panel that included CD45RO, CCR7, CD25, CD127, CD95 and CD27. Purity was above 95% for every sorted population. PBMCs were separated immediately by Lymphoprep density gradient centrifugation and were stained directly, without being cultured. Samples were stained and sorted in pairs, with one healthy donor and one patient per experiment, so that batch effects were minimized. This clone was detected a few times. Its target antigen remains unknown. No base-level quality is on record; no much larger clone is a single base apart. Other nucleotide sequences from this sample produce the same CDR3.

The material sequenced was central memory CD4+ T cells from blood. The V and J genes are TRBV4-1 and TRBJ2-3; 6 matching bases give a weak D call of TRBD1. This TCR came from a man between 25 and 39 years old with type 1 diabetes. The base sequence is TGCGCCAGCAGCCAGGGGGCTAGCACAGATACGCAGTATTTT. The resulting protein is CASSQGASTDTQYF.